Sequencing of this TCR beta chain was carried out in a study of vaccination and CD4 T cells after COVID-19. About the research overall: Six male and four female convalescents took part, two of them Hispanic.

Germline assignment: CDR1 MNHEY and CDR2 SMNVEV (reference sequence). Trimming stripped 2 bases from V and 6 bases from J, with 19 bases between. The CDR3 extends over 16 amino acids. Treatment defined: approximately 9-day PBMC culture with coronavirus spike peptide pools or control peptides (ViraFEST assay). Cultures got half-medium changes with IL-2 on days 3 and 7. By sample share, this clonotype is medium-sized. The antigen is unknown. The Oncomine TCR Beta short-read assay was applied to DNA of cultured CD4+ T cells. TCRdb itself ran the PCR reads through MiXCR, one entry per CDR3 protein. This sample carries 3,000 to 4,000 distinct CDR3 sequences, 32% of them seen once, and the ten largest clones take about 48%.

Material for sequencing was CD4+ T cells from blood, cultured in vitro. The V gene is TRBV27, the J gene TRBJ1-2, with D unclear. The receptor was isolated from a human donor who had recovered from COVID-19. CDR3 nucleotides: TGTGCCAGCAGTTTACGAACCCCGACCGGGAGTCATGGCTACACCTTC. The encoded protein is CASSLRTPTGSHGYTF.